The rows below give T cell receptor beta chains drawn from one sample of a study of blood T cells in healthy people across ages. Each CDR3 protein gets one entry after TCRdb re-called the 5' RACE reads with MiXCR. The sample records under 800,000 distinct CDR3 sequences, under 25% being singletons. Source material: blood. These receptors all stem from a man between 65 and 80 years old in good health. The CDR3 runs from the conserved cysteine through the conserved F or W. Each record gives: V gene, D gene, clone size, J gene, CDR3 protein, CDR3 DNA. A D gene is named only where the DNA matches it firmly. Clone size appears in some rows only: once, few, many, or a class for an expanded clone.

>TRBV4-1|TRBD1|few|TRBJ2-3
CASSPTGGGYTDTQYF
TGCGCCAGCAGCCCTACAGGGGGTGGATACACAGATACGCAGTATTTT
>TRBV5-1|TRBD1|.|TRBJ2-1
CASSLTGQGVYNEQFF
TGCGCCAGCAGCTTGACCGGACAGGGGGTCTACAATGAGCAGTTCTTC
>TRBV2|.|.|TRBJ1-1
CASRDRENTEAFF
TGTGCCAGCAGGGACCGGGAGAACACTGAAGCTTTCTTT
>TRBV29-1|TRBD1|few|TRBJ2-5
CSVEDTGTGLETQYF
TGCAGCGTTGAAGATACGGGGACAGGGTTAGAGACCCAGTACTTC
>TRBV29-1|TRBD2|.|TRBJ2-3
CSVTGGDLTDTQYF
TGCAGCGTTACGGGAGGCGATCTCACAGATACGCAGTATTTT
>TRBV27|TRBD1|few|TRBJ2-7
CASLSGTGYFEQYF
TGTGCCAGTTTATCCGGGACAGGGTATTTCGAGCAGTACTTC
>TRBV15|.|few|TRBJ2-3
CATSRDHRDTQYF
TGTGCCACCAGCAGGGATCATAGAGATACGCAGTATTTT
>TRBV29-1|.|many|TRBJ2-3
CSVVPDTDTQYF
TGCAGCGTTGTCCCAGACACAGATACGCAGTATTTT
>TRBV6-1|.|.|TRBJ2-2
CASRDEGKGTGELFF
TGTGCCAGCAGAGACGAGGGCAAGGGGACCGGGGAGCTGTTTTTT
>TRBV29-1|.|many|TRBJ1-2
CSVVGRTPNYGYTF
TGCAGCGTTGTTGGTCGGACGCCTAACTATGGCTACACCTTC
>TRBV11-2|TRBD2|many|TRBJ2-5
CASSPGTSKWETQYF
TGTGCCAGCAGCCCAGGGACTAGCAAATGGGAGACCCAGTACTTC
>TRBV20-1|.|.|TRBJ2-3
CSAGDQTSTDTQYF
TGCAGTGCTGGGGACCAAACTAGCACAGATACGCAGTATTTT
>TRBV3-1|.|few|TRBJ2-4
CASSQGSGNIQYF
TGTGCCAGCAGCCAAGGGTCGGGTAACATTCAGTACTTC
>TRBV4-3|.|few|TRBJ2-4
CASSQEVTDLKNTQYF
TGCGCCAGCAGCCAAGAGGTGACAGACCTTAAAAACACTCAGTACTTC
>TRBV6-5|.|few|TRBJ2-4
CASSPGVPAKNIQYF
TGTGCCAGCAGTCCGGGTGTCCCCGCCAAAAACATTCAGTACTTC
>TRBV5-1|.|few|TRBJ2-3
CASNAPSGNTDTQYF
TGCGCCAGCAACGCCCCCTCGGGGAACACAGATACGCAGTATTTT
>TRBV20-1|TRBD1|few|TRBJ1-5
CSARVGTGSNQPQHF
TGCAGTGCTAGGGTCGGGACAGGGAGCAATCAGCCCCAGCATTTT
>TRBV29-1|.|few|TRBJ2-6
CSVGDGSSGANVLTF
TGCAGCGTTGGGGACGGTAGCTCTGGGGCCAACGTCCTGACTTTC
>TRBV7-6|TRBD1|.|TRBJ1-1
CASSLTPTGDTEAFF
TGTGCCAGCAGCTTGACCCCCACAGGGGACACTGAAGCTTTCTTT